A single sample is the source of the 14 T cell receptor beta chains below, sequenced in a study of T cells in Graves' hyperthyroidism and ophthalmopathy. The CDR3 regions of TCR beta were amplified from RNA transcripts. Initially, a first-round RT-PCR of the TCR CDR3 employed the HTBI primer set. A single record per CDR3 protein comes from TCRdb applying MiXCR to the multiplex PCR reads. The table has hundreds of thousands of distinct CDR3 sequences, around 15% seen once. The sample taken for sequencing was blood. These receptors were obtained from a woman aged 18-29 years with Graves' hyperthyroidism.

This clonotype was detected a few times. The rearrangement joins TRBV12-3 or TRBV12-4 to TRBJ1-5; D is ambiguous. With 5 bases removed from V and 4 bases from J, the gap between germline ends came to 12 bases. This CDR3 spans 14 amino acids. CDR3 in amino acids: CASSRDTLNQPQHF. In DNA, the CDR3 is TGTGCCAGCAGTAGAGACACCTTAAATCAGCCCCAGCATTTT.

Details on this clonotype: Being one base from a much bigger clone, this may be a read error. This CDR3 is CASSLGGLQETQSF. CDR3 nucleotides: TGTGCCAGCAGCTTAGGAGGCCTCCAAGAGACCCAGTCCTTC. The chain uses TRBV12-3 or TRBV12-4 and TRBJ2-5; perhaps TRBD2 as D (5 bases). CDR3 length: 14 residues.

This chain links TRBV6-2 or TRBV6-3 with TRBJ2-7, with 7 nucleotides matching TRBD1. The CDR3 runs to 12 residues. Unmatched junction bases numbered 5, after V lost 10 bases and J lost 2 bases. Germline assignment: CDR1 MNHEY and CDR2 SVGEGT. The CDR3 spells CATQGDPYEQYF. The CDR3 DNA reads as TGTGCCACTCAGGGGGACCCCTACGAGCAGTACTTC.

This sequence joins TRBV6-1 and TRBJ1-1; D ambiguous. Trimming pared 7 bases from V and 3 bases from J, leaving 12 bases between. The length of the CDR3 is 13 residues. Germline V lookup: CDR1 MNHNS, CDR2 SASEGT. CDR3 in DNA: TGTGCCAGCACCTCGGAGACGCACACTGAAGCTTTCTTT. This gives the protein CASTSETHTEAFF.

This chain connects TRBV29-1 to TRBJ2-7, with 9 positions matching TRBD2. CDR1 and CDR2 (germline): SQVTM, ANQGSEA. V was clipped by 1 base and J by 2 bases; unmatched bases: 6. The CDR3 consists of 15 residues. The CDR3 nucleotides are TGCAGCGTTGAAGGGCTAGCGGGACTCCCCTACGAGCAGTACTTC. Amino acids: CSVEGLAGLPYEQYF.

The V gene is TRBV6-1, the J gene TRBJ2-7, with TRBD1 matching over 8 bases. The CDR3 is 15 residues long. With V trimmed by 6 bases and J by 3 bases, 10 bases remained unmatched. Germline CDR1 MNHNS, CDR2 SASEGT. In DNA, the CDR3 is TGTGCCAGCAGGGGAAACGGACAGGGTGACTACGAGCAGTACTTC. Translation gives CASRGNGQGDYEQYF.

As concerns this clonotype: A read error is likely, as this CDR3 ends without the conserved phenylalanine or tryptophan. The chain carries TRBV2 and TRBJ1-2; weak D call: TRBD1 (6 bases). CDR1 is SNHLY, CDR2 FYNNEI, per germline. This CDR3 has 13 residues. Deletions cut 2 bases from V and 4 bases from J, with 8 bases between. CDR3 sequence (DNA): TGTGCCAGCAGTGAACTACAGGGCTATGGCTACACCCTC. It specifies CASSELQGYGYTL.

This clonotype has ten or more counts. The chain employs TRBV7-2 and TRBJ1-6; no reliable D call. V shed 5 bases and J shed 6 bases, with 14 bases lying between them. This CDR3 is built from 15 residues. Germline V gives CDR1 SGHTA, CDR2 FQGNSA. In DNA, the CDR3 is TGTGCCAGCAGCCTGAGCCCGGGCTCTAATTCACCCCTCCACTTT. Protein: CASSLSPGSNSPLHF.

This clonotype was observed many times. This sequence joins TRBV30 and TRBJ1-1; D possibly corresponds to TRBD1 (5 bases). Trimming removed 4 bases at V and 0 bases at J, with 18 bases between. Germline V gene sequence: CDR1 GTSNPN, CDR2 SVGIG (reference sequence). This CDR3 has 16 amino acids. CDR3 sequence (DNA): TGTGCCTGGAAAAGGCAGTTATGGGGCATGAACACTGAAGCTTTCTTT. This gives the protein CAWKRQLWGMNTEAFF.

The chain has TRBV29-1 and TRBJ2-7; a possible D gene is TRBD1 (6 bases). The germline CDR1 and CDR2 sequences are SQVTM and ANQGSEA. Between the trimmed V and J ends, which lost 6 bases and 4 bases, there was a span of 16 bases. CDR3 length equals 13 residues. CDR3 nucleotide sequence: TGCAGCGTACAGGGAAAACACAATTACGAGCAGTACTTC. Translation: CSVQGKHNYEQYF.

V is TRBV4-1 and J is TRBJ2-1; tentatively, D is TRBD2 (7 bases). Germline CDR1 reads MGHRA; CDR2 reads YSYEKL. Trimming took off 0 bases at V and 9 bases at J, with 15 bases between the two ends. The CDR3 contains 15 residues. CDR3 loop: CASSQEGGLFREQFF. For the CDR3, the DNA is TGCGCCAGCAGCCAAGAAGGGGGACTATTCCGTGAGCAGTTCTTC.

This clonotype has just a few counts. This rearrangement joins TRBV28 to TRBJ2-5; the match to TRBD2 covers 8 bases. The germline V gene has CDR1 MDHEN and CDR2 SYDVKM. Losses at the gene ends were 1 base for V and 5 bases for J; bases not matched to a gene: 9. The CDR3 consists of 16 residues. The CDR3 protein is CASSLSTPGLGETQYF. Here the CDR3 DNA reads TGTGCCAGCAGTTTATCAACCCCGGGACTAGGGGAGACCCAGTACTTC.

About this clonotype: A much larger clone sits a single nucleotide away, making a read error possible. The chain is built from TRBV20-1 and TRBJ2-1, with 12 bases fitting TRBD1. Germline V CDR1 and CDR2: DFQATT, SNEGSKA (reference sequence). The CDR3 is 15 amino acids. The V segment lost 0 bases and the J segment 12 bases; nucleotides outside the gene matches: 9. CDR3 nucleotides: TGCAGTGCTAGAGATGGGACAGGGGGCATGTATGGGCAGTTCTTC. It translates to CSARDGTGGMYGQFF.

The chain combines TRBV10-1 with TRBJ2-1, with D uncertain. The DNA end favors TRBJ2-7, so the J call may be wrong. This CDR3 contains 13 residues. Germline V gene sequence: CDR1 WNHNN, CDR2 SYGVQD (reference sequence). Written as DNA, the CDR3 is TGCGCCAGCAGTGAGTTTGGATACAATGAGCAGTACTTC. Amino acid sequence: CASSEFGYNEQYF.